The entry below gives a single T cell receptor beta chain sequence along with its context. The antigen is undetermined. This entry comes from a study of human T cells and chemical hapten exposure. Overall study context: Patients got weekly scalp diphenylcyclopropenone doses over the approximately 25-week study. The patients were mostly female; they had alopecia areata, totalis or universalis. Findings and caveats of the study: TCRs above 1 in 1000 frequency stayed constant with DPC sensitization.

Per the germline V gene, CDR1 is ENHRY and CDR2 is SYGVKD. The CDR3 runs 15 residues. V lost 6 bases and J 0 bases, leaving 15 bases between the germline ends. Time point meaning: patch test 2, 6 weeks after DPC sensitization. Treatment specified: therapeutic diphenylcyclopropenone sensitization with weekly scalp DPC. Original analysis: Sample TCR totals centred on a median of approximately 95,000, ranging roughly 20,000 to 750,000. A single record per CDR3 protein comes from TCRdb applying MiXCR to the RACE reads. The V and J calls reflect TCRdb's pipeline rather than the authors' work. The data contain around 360,000 distinct CDR3 sequences, 6% to 7% of them singletons.

The chain carries TRBV10-3 and TRBJ2-7, with D possibly TRBD1 on 6 matching bases. Here the sequenced sample was whole blood, taken in connection with sensitization to the hapten diphenylcyclopropenone (DPC). The sequence derives from a woman aged 18-35 years with alopecia areata. Some clones in this sample may be carry-over from other donors' samples. CDR3 coding DNA: TGTGCCATCAGCCAACAGGGTCCCTTCTCCTACGAGCAGTACTTC. Translation gives CAISQQGPFSYEQYF.